Below, 13 T cell receptor beta chains from the same sample are listed, as sequenced in a study of blood T cell repertoires in COVID-19 (dated by TCRdb to between 2020 and 2021). Libraries came from the immunoSEQ multiplex PCR assay. Sourced from immuneACCESS, this table was stored by TCRdb with only in-frame sequences that have V and J called. A share of the clones is absent; for the studies checked, an unresolved V gene accounts for under half, and the remainder has no known explanation. Present in this sample are 65,000 to 75,000 clones, around 86% of which were seen just once. The ten largest make up 29% of the sample. The sequenced material came from peripheral blood. These receptors came from a woman older than 75 with active or convalescent COVID-19.

V gene TRBV12-3 or TRBV12-4 combines with J gene TRBJ1-5; D call uncertain. This CDR3 region has 13 residues. V was shortened by 4 bases and J by 4 bases, with 8 bases between the two germline ends. The CDR3 DNA follows: TGTGCCAGCAGTTCAAACTGGAATCAGCCCCAGCATTTT. Translating gives CASSSNWNQPQHF.

This chain uses TRBV18 with TRBJ1-2, with D maybe TRBD1 (5 bases). V was cut by 3 bases and J by 5 bases, with 10 bases left in between. The CDR3 extends over 13 amino acids. CDR1 and CDR2 (germline): KGHSH, LQKENI. The CDR3 nucleotides are TGTGCCAGCTCACCGACAGCGAGGTATGGCTACACCTTC. It specifies CASSPTARYGYTF.

This clone came up once. V usage is TRBV5-4 and J usage is TRBJ2-6; D may be TRBD1 (6 bases). The germline V gene has CDR1 SGHNT and CDR2 YYREEE (reference sequence). The V end lost 4 bases, the J end lost 0 bases, and 14 bases lay between the germline ends. CDR3 length equals 17 residues. DNA of the CDR3: TGTGCCAGCAGCCCACAGACAGGCCTCTCTGGGGCCAACGTCCTGACTTTC. This translates into CASSPQTGLSGANVLTF. The full variable domain, its missing parts supplied by reference TRBV5-4 and TRBJ2-6, is ETGVTQSPTHLIKTRGQQVTLRCSSQSGHNTVSWYQQALGQGPQFIFQYYREEENGRGNFPPRFSGLQFPNYSSELNVNALELDDSALYLCASSPQTGLSGANVLTFGAGSRLTVL.

This clone has just a few counts. The chain has TRBV2 and TRBJ2-7, with TRBD1 matching 7 bases. Per the germline V gene, CDR1 is SNHLY and CDR2 is FYNNEI. The CDR3 has 17 amino acids. J gave up 0 bases and V 6 bases, and 14 bases lay outside the gene matches. This chain's CDR3 is CASRPPTTGASSYEQYF. DNA for the CDR3: TGTGCCAGCAGGCCACCAACCACAGGGGCGAGCTCCTACGAGCAGTACTTC.

This chain uses TRBV3-1 (or the pseudogene TRBV3-2) with TRBJ2-1, with 7 bases lining up with TRBD2. CDR1 is LGHDT, CDR2 YNNKEL, per germline (reference sequence). Trimming took 0 bases from V and 5 from J; bases not matched to a gene: 7. This CDR3 spans 16 amino acids. CDR3 residues: CASSQDGGGGNNEQFF. In nucleotides, the CDR3 is TGTGCCAGCAGCCAAGATGGTGGGGGGGGGAACAATGAGCAGTTCTTC.

A note on this clone: Other DNA sequences in the same sample also yield this CDR3. This chain's CDR3 is CASSLATGNNSPLHF. CDR3 in DNA: TGTGCCAGCAGCTTAGCGACAGGGAACAATTCACCCCTCCACTTT. V usage is TRBV7-2 and J usage is TRBJ1-6; 7 positions match TRBD1. With 0 bases clipped from V and 7 bases from J, the junction kept 3 bases outside the gene matches. The CDR3 has 15 residues. Germline V gene lookup returns CDR1 SGHTA and CDR2 FQGNSA.

The chain uses TRBV4-1 and TRBJ1-3; D gene uncertain. V was trimmed by 4 bases and J by 0 bases, leaving 7 bases between them. This CDR3 is 14 amino acids long. The germline V gene encodes CDR1 MGHRA and CDR2 YSYEKL. CDR3 coding DNA: TGCGCCAGCAGCCGAGGAAGCTCTGGAAACACCATATATTTT. Protein product: CASSRGSSGNTIYF.

V usage is TRBV7-8 and J usage is TRBJ1-1; a possible D gene is TRBD1 (6 bases). The germline CDR1 and CDR2 sequences are SGHVS and FQNEAQ. Trimming shortened V by 9 bases and J by 0 bases, and 14 bases separated the two germline ends. The CDR3 runs 14 residues. The CDR3 here is CASKGGALNTEAFF. CDR3 nucleotides: TGTGCCAGTAAAGGGGGGGCCCTGAACACTGAAGCTTTCTTT.

The chain recombines TRBV28 with TRBJ2-3; 8 bases line up with TRBD1. CDR3 length: 16 residues. Germline CDR1 MDHEN, CDR2 SYDVKM. J lost 4 bases, V lost 3 bases, and 9 bases had no gene match. CDR3 sequence: CASSFRRGRGPDTQYF. The CDR3 DNA reads as TGTGCCAGCAGTTTCCGGAGGGGCAGGGGGCCAGATACGCAGTATTTT. Complete variable domain (other parts from reference TRBV28 and TRBJ2-3): DVKVTQSSRYLVKRTGEKVFLECVQDMDHENMFWYRQDPGLGLRLIYFSYDVKMKEKGDIPEGYSVSREKKERFSLILESASTNQTSMYLCASSFRRGRGPDTQYFGPGTRLTVL.

The genes are TRBV30 and TRBJ1-2; 8 positions agree with TRBD1. The ends lost 5 bases at V and 2 bases at J; junction bases unmatched: 4. The length of the CDR3 is 13 residues. Germline V gene lookup returns CDR1 GTSNPN and CDR2 SVGIG (reference sequence). The CDR3 loop reads CAWDNRGNYGYTF. The CDR3 region has the DNA TGTGCCTGGGACAACAGGGGGAACTATGGCTACACCTTC. The full variable domain, completed using reference TRBV30 and TRBJ1-2, is SQTIHQWPATLVQPVGSPLSLECTVEGTSNPNLYWYRQAAGRGLQLLFYSVGIGQISSEVPQNLSASRPQDRQFILSSKKLLLSDSGFYLCAWDNRGNYGYTFGSGTRLTVV.

V and J are TRBV7-2 and TRBJ2-1, with 7 nucleotides matching TRBD2. The ends lost 3 bases at V and 3 bases at J; junction bases unmatched: 5. Germline lookup yields CDR1 SGHTA and CDR2 FQGNSA. This CDR3 comprises 15 residues. In nucleotides, the CDR3 is TGTGCCAGCAGCTTTAGCGGGTTAAGCTACAATGAGCAGTTCTTC. It encodes CASSFSGLSYNEQFF.

The CDR3 loop reads CASSTLPPTGDGYTF. CDR3 coding DNA: TGTGCCAGCAGCACTCTCCCGCCGACAGGGGACGGCTACACCTTC. The V gene is TRBV7-9, the J gene TRBJ1-2; TRBD1 matches at 8 bases. The CDR3 loop spans 15 amino acids. Trimming removed 5 bases from V and 8 bases from J; junction bases left unmatched: 13. Germline V lookup: CDR1 SEHNR, CDR2 FQNEAQ (reference sequence).

This clone was detected once. V gene TRBV7-2 combines with J gene TRBJ2-7; 9 positions agree with TRBD2. Unmatched junction bases numbered 7, after V lost 7 bases and J lost 0 bases. There are 15 residues in the CDR3. Germline assignment: CDR1 SGHTA and CDR2 FQGNSA. The CDR3 region has the DNA TGTGCCAGCACCGTGACTAGCGGAATCTCCTACGAGCAGTACTTC. Residues: CASTVTSGISYEQYF.